This T cell receptor beta chain emerged from a study of PD-1 blockade in classical Hodgkin lymphoma. CDR3 size: 13 residues. Germline CDR1 and CDR2: MNHEY and SVGAGI. V lost 2 bases to trimming and J lost 7 bases, with 12 bases between them. Sequencing used immunoSEQ multiplex PCR; TCRdb keeps in-frame clones, though not all of them. The table has around 93,000 clones, 78% seen once. Regarding this clone: Its target is unknown.

Study outcomes and limitations: There remain no defined causes for the repertoire differences, which possibly reflect disease activity or prior therapy. Relapsed/refractory patients reportedly had the lowest baseline TCR diversity, below newly diagnosed patients, who were below healthy donors. Patients who initiated nivolumab within 1 year of ASCT were excluded.

Time point given: cycle 4 day 1 (C4D1), after less than seven weeks of nivolumab. Every patient relapsed after autologous stem cell transplantation, and brentuximab vedotin exposure varied. This receptor was obtained from a human donor with classical Hodgkin lymphoma. The chain carries TRBV6-5 and TRBJ2-7; TRBD2 is a possible D gene (6 bases). The sequences come from peripheral blood mononuclear cells (PBMCs), collected before the fourth cycle of nivolumab. CDR3 loop: CASSYRGAGEQYF. The CDR3, as DNA: TGTGCCAGCAGTTACAGGGGCGCGGGAGAGCAGTACTTC.